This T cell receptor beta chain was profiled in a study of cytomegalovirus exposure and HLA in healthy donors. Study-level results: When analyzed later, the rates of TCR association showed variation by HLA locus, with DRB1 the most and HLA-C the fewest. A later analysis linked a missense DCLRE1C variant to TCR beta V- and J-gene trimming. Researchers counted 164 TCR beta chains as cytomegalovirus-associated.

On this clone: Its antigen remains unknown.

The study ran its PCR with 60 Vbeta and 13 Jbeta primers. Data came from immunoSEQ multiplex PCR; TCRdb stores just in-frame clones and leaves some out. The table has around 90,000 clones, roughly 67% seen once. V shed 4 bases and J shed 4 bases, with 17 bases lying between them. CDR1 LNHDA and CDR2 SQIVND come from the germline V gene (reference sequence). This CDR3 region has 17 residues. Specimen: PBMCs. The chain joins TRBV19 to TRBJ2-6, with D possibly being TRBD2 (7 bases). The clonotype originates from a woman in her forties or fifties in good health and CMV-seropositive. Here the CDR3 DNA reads TGTGCCAGTAGTACGCAACAGGGACTACCCGGGGCCAACGTCCTGACTTTC. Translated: CASSTQQGLPGANVLTF. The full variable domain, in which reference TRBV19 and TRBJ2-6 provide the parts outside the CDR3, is DGGITQSPKYLFRKEGQNVTLSCEQNLNHDAMYWYRQDPGQGLRLIYYSQIVNDFQKGDIAEGYSVSREKKESFPLTVTSAQKNPTAFYLCASSTQQGLPGANVLTFGAGSRLTVL.